A selection of T cell receptor beta chains follows, all from one sample in a study of T cell responses to AZD1222 COVID-19 vaccine. Assay: immunoSEQ multiplex PCR; the TCRdb copy retains only in-frame clones and omits some. The profile covers 90,000 to 95,000 clones, with about 90% appearing a single time and under 10% taken by the ten largest. The sequenced sample was peripheral blood, obtained on day 0 of AZD1222 vaccination. The receptors come from an adult in good health. Each CDR3 is given with its conserved first and last residue. D genes are given only for firm matches. Rows give clone size only sometimes, using once, few, many, or a class for an expanded clone.

V: TRBV18
J: TRBJ2-1
D: TRBD2
size: once
DNA: TGTGCCAGCTCACCCCGGCGGAGCGGGGGGAAGGACAATGAGCAGTTCTTC
CDR3: CASSPRRSGGKDNEQFF

V: TRBV27
J: TRBJ1-1
D: -
size: -
DNA: TGTGCCAGCAGTTGGAAATCCCAGGACACTGAAGCTTTCTTT
CDR3: CASSWKSQDTEAFF

V: TRBV10-3
J: TRBJ1-1
D: -
size: -
DNA: TGTGCCATCAGTGACCCTAAAGGGGGCACTGAAGCTTTCTTT
CDR3: CAISDPKGGTEAFF

V: TRBV4-1
J: TRBJ2-2
D: -
size: -
DNA: TGCGCCAGCAGCCAAGGTGATCGGGGGGCCACAGACACCGGGGAGCTGTTTTTT
CDR3: CASSQGDRGATDTGELFF

V: TRBV28
J: TRBJ1-5
D: -
size: -
DNA: TGTGCCAGCAGTTCTGACAGGCTCAGGGGCAATCAGCCCCAGCATTTT
CDR3: CASSSDRLRGNQPQHF

V: TRBV4-1
J: TRBJ1-5
D: TRBD1
size: few
DNA: TGCGCCAGCAGCCAAGAAAGGGGGACAGCCAGGTCTTATAGCAATCAGCCCCAGCATTTT
CDR3: CASSQERGTARSYSNQPQHF

V: TRBV15
J: TRBJ1-4
D: -
size: -
DNA: TGTGCCACCAGCAGAGATCGGCAGGGTAATGAAAAACTGTTTTTT
CDR3: CATSRDRQGNEKLFF

V: TRBV27
J: TRBJ1-4
D: TRBD1
size: -
DNA: TGTGCCAGCAGTTTCAAGGGGGCCTTTTATGAAAAACTGTTTTTT
CDR3: CASSFKGAFYEKLFF

V: TRBV5-1
J: TRBJ2-2
D: -
size: -
DNA: TGCGCCAGCAGCGTGACAGGAGCCTCCCTCGGGGAGCTGTTTTTT
CDR3: CASSVTGASLGELFF

V: TRBV5-1
J: TRBJ2-3
D: -
size: -
DNA: TGCGCCAGCAGCCCAAGGACAGACACAGATACGCAGTATTTT
CDR3: CASSPRTDTDTQYF

V: TRBV19
J: TRBJ2-5
D: TRBD2
size: -
DNA: TGTGCCAGTGGGTATAGTGGGAGGGCCGCAGAGACCCAGTACTTC
CDR3: CASGYSGRAAETQYF

V: TRBV28
J: TRBJ2-7
D: -
size: -
DNA: TGTGCCAGCGGACAGTTCTACGAGCAGTACTTC
CDR3: CASGQFYEQYF

V: TRBV5-1
J: TRBJ2-2
D: -
size: -
DNA: TGCGCCAGCAGCATTTTCGGGGTTAACACCGGGGAGCTGTTTTTT
CDR3: CASSIFGVNTGELFF

V: TRBV7-2
J: TRBJ2-2
D: -
size: -
DNA: TGTGCCAGCACACCAAGGCGAATAAACACCGGGGAGCTGTTTTTT
CDR3: CASTPRRINTGELFF

V: TRBV10-2
J: TRBJ2-1
D: -
size: once
DNA: TGCGCCAGCAGTGCTCCTTTTCCCCCTGAGGATGAGCAGTTCTTC
CDR3: CASSAPFPPEDEQFF

V: TRBV14
J: TRBJ1-4
D: TRBD1
size: -
DNA: TGTGCCAGCAGCCCCGGGACAGCGACTGAAAAACTGTTTTTT
CDR3: CASSPGTATEKLFF